The 32 T cell receptor beta chains listed next were all sequenced from one sample in a study of T cell changes during pregnancy in multiple sclerosis. The repertoire was sequenced with immunoSEQ multiplex PCR; TCRdb's copy has only in-frame clones and lacks some. The sample lists over 80,000 clones; 93% were seen once. The source material was peripheral blood, sampled in the third trimester of pregnancy. The receptors originated from a female donor in good health, enrolled as a control in a pregnancy study.

This rearrangement joins TRBV14 to TRBJ2-3, with TRBD2 matching over 10 bases. Germline-derived CDR1 and CDR2 are SGHDN and FVKESK. V gave up 0 bases and J gave up 4 bases; unmatched junction bases: 7. CDR3 size: 17 residues. The CDR3: CASSQEAILAGADTQYF. Written as DNA, the CDR3 is TGTGCCAGCAGCCAAGAAGCGATTCTAGCGGGAGCAGATACGCAGTATTTT. Using reference TRBV14 and TRBJ2-3 for the parts outside the CDR3, the full variable domain is EAGVTQFPSHSVIEKGQTVTLRCDPISGHDNLYWYRRVMGKEIKFLLHFVKESKQDESGMPNNRFLAERTGGTYSTLKVQPAELEDSGVYFCASSQEAILAGADTQYFGPGTRLTVL.

The V and J genes are TRBV5-1 and TRBJ1-2; the match to TRBD1 covers 7 bases. This CDR3 region has 14 residues. From germline, CDR1 is SGHRS and CDR2 YFSETQ. Trimming cost V 4 bases and J 3 bases; bases outside gene matches: 6. CDR3 sequence (DNA): TGCGCCAGCAGCGAAGGGACAGCGTACTATGGCTACACCTTC. Residues: CASSEGTAYYGYTF.

This clone was detected a few times. The chain combines TRBV9 with TRBJ1-1; no clear D gene. Germline V gives CDR1 SGDLS, CDR2 YYNGEE. The ends were cut back, 0 bases at V and 7 bases at J, with 7 bases in the middle. The CDR3 is 12 residues long. The CDR3 DNA follows: TGTGCCAGCAGCGTAGGACTCGGTGAAGCTTTCTTT. Translated: CASSVGLGEAFF. Using reference TRBV9 and TRBJ1-1 for the parts outside the CDR3, the full variable domain is DSGVTQTPKHLITATGQRVTLRCSPRSGDLSVYWYQQSLDQGLQFLIQYYNGEERAKGNILERFSAQQFPDLHSELNLSSLELGDSALYFCASSVGLGEAFFGQGTRLTVV.

The chain combines TRBV2 with TRBJ1-5; D perhaps matches TRBD1 (5 bases). CDR3 length: 13 amino acids. Germline CDR1 is SNHLY and CDR2 is FYNNEI. Trimming shortened V by 8 bases and J by 4 bases, and 12 bases separated the two germline ends. CDR3 in amino acids: CASAGPSNQPQHF. For the CDR3, the DNA is TGTGCCAGCGCAGGGCCGAGTAATCAGCCCCAGCATTTT.

This clone was counted between two and nine times. The chain joins TRBV25-1 to TRBJ2-2, with 8 positions matching TRBD2. The J segment lost 4 bases and the V segment lost 2 bases, leaving 3 bases of the junction unmatched. The CDR3 runs 15 residues. Germline CDR1 MGHDK, CDR2 SYGVNS. The CDR3 reads CASSELSGSTGELFF. The DNA of the CDR3 is TGTGCCAGCAGTGAACTGAGCGGGAGCACCGGGGAGCTGTTTTTT.

The chain combines TRBV11-1 with TRBJ1-2, with TRBD1 matching 7 bases. This CDR3 has 15 residues. Germline lookup yields CDR1 SGHAT and CDR2 FQDESV (reference sequence). With 6 bases clipped from V and 4 bases from J, the junction kept 11 bases outside the gene matches. The CDR3 sequence: CASSPTGDSSYGYTF. CDR3 coding DNA: TGTGCCAGCAGTCCAACAGGGGACTCATCCTATGGCTACACCTTC.

The chain is built from TRBV4-1 and TRBJ2-3; TRBD1 matches at 8 bases. There are 14 residues in the CDR3. V lost 6 bases to trimming and J lost 0 bases; unmatched junction nucleotides: 2. CDR1 MGHRA and CDR2 YSYEKL come from the germline V gene. The CDR3 region is CASRTGVSTDTQYF. The CDR3 DNA reads TGCGCCAGCAGGACAGGGGTTAGCACAGATACGCAGTATTTT.

J is TRBJ2-1 and V is TRBV29-1; D is possibly TRBD2 (5 bases). Looked up from germline, CDR1 is SQVTM and CDR2 is ANQGSEA. CDR3 length equals 13 residues. Trimming took 5 bases from V and 0 from J, leaving 8 bases between them. CDR3 in DNA: TGCAGCGTTACCCGGGACTCCTACAATGAGCAGTTCTTC. It is translated as CSVTRDSYNEQFF.

V usage is TRBV5-1 and J usage is TRBJ2-3; a possible D gene is TRBD1 (5 bases). Trimming cost V 4 bases and J 6 bases, with 12 bases left between them. CDR1 is SGHRS and CDR2 is YFSETQ in the germline V gene. The CDR3 covers 13 residues. CDR3 residues: CASSGRKGDTQYF. CDR3 in DNA: TGCGCCAGCAGCGGACGTAAGGGGGATACGCAGTATTTT.

The chain uses TRBV2 and TRBJ2-1; tentatively, D is TRBD1 (5 bases). Germline CDR1 is SNHLY and CDR2 is FYNNEI. This CDR3 contains 13 residues. The V end lost 8 bases, the J end lost 4 bases, and 12 bases lay between the germline ends. The CDR3 region is CASVSGLYNEQFF. The DNA for the CDR3 is TGTGCCAGCGTCTCAGGGCTATACAATGAGCAGTTCTTC.

This clone was observed once. The V and J genes are TRBV6-1 and TRBJ2-7; D ambiguous. Per germline, CDR1 MNHNS and CDR2 SASEGT. Trimming removed 1 base at V and 1 base at J, with 8 bases between. This CDR3 region has 14 residues. The CDR3 DNA reads as TGTGCCAGCAGTGAAGTGAGGCGTTCCTACGAGCAGTACTTC. Translation: CASSEVRRSYEQYF.

The V and J genes are TRBV13 and TRBJ2-7, with 8 bases aligning to TRBD2. With V trimmed by 0 bases and J by 1 base, 5 bases remained unmatched. Germline CDR1 reads PRHDT; CDR2 reads FYEKMQ (reference sequence). The CDR3 is made up of 16 amino acids. CDR3 loop: CASSLGGAGGSYEQYF. The CDR3 DNA is TGTGCCAGCAGCTTAGGCGGGGCGGGAGGTTCCTACGAGCAGTACTTC.

The V and J genes are TRBV5-1 and TRBJ2-7, with 11 bases aligning to TRBD1. CDR1 is SGHRS, CDR2 YFSETQ, per germline. The V segment lost 4 bases and the J segment 4 bases; nucleotides outside the gene matches: 4. The CDR3 has 14 amino acids. The CDR3 coding sequence is TGCGCCAGCAGCATGGGACAGGGGGTTTACGAGCAGTACTTC. This translates into CASSMGQGVYEQYF.

This clone was counted once. This rearrangement joins TRBV4-2 to TRBJ2-7; the D gene is possibly TRBD2 (6 bases). The V gene lost 0 bases and the J gene lost 3 bases, with 18 bases spanning the gap. The CDR3 runs 17 residues. The germline V gene has CDR1 LGHNA and CDR2 YNFKEQ. DNA of the CDR3: TGTGCCAGCAGCCAAGATTTTAGCGGCCCGAGAATCTACGAGCAGTACTTC. It yields the protein CASSQDFSGPRIYEQYF.

The chain recombines TRBV27 with TRBJ2-1; 12 bases agree with TRBD2. Looked up from germline, CDR1 is MNHEY and CDR2 is SMNVEV (reference sequence). CDR3 size: 17 residues. Trimming removed 4 bases from V and 3 bases from J; junction bases left unmatched: 7. CDR3 nucleotide sequence: TGTGCCAGCAGTTCTCGACTAGCGGGAGAGGTCTACAATGAGCAGTTCTTC. This gives the protein CASSSRLAGEVYNEQFF.

This clone was recorded only once. The junction and the germline gene differ at one end; a read error may be behind it. This chain connects TRBV7-9 to TRBJ2-7, with no clear D. From germline, CDR1 is SEHNR and CDR2 FQNEAQ (reference sequence). The CDR3 extends over 13 amino acids. The CDR3 DNA sequence: TGTGCCAGCACGGCGGCCCCCTCCGACGAGCAGTACTTC. This translates into CASTAAPSDEQYF.

J is TRBJ2-4 and V is TRBV11-2, with 7 bases that match TRBD1. CDR1 is SGHAT and CDR2 is FQNNGV in the germline V gene. The CDR3 runs 13 residues. With 5 bases clipped from V and 3 bases from J, the junction kept 1 base outside the gene matches. The CDR3 DNA reads TGTGCCAGCAGCCCAGGGGGCAAAAACATTCAGTACTTC. It encodes CASSPGGKNIQYF.

The V gene is TRBV5-1, the J gene TRBJ2-2; TRBD2 might be the D (6 bases). Germline-derived CDR1 and CDR2 are SGHRS and YFSETQ. Trimming pared 0 bases from V and 2 bases from J, leaving 11 bases between. The CDR3 loop spans 16 amino acids. CDR3 in amino acids: CASSLEVADNTGELFF. CDR3 in DNA: TGCGCCAGCAGCTTGGAGGTAGCGGATAACACCGGGGAGCTGTTTTTT.

This clone was picked up one time. CDR3: CASSYLAGGSPGELFF. The CDR3 coding sequence is TGTGCCAGCAGTTACTTGGCAGGGGGCTCACCCGGGGAGCTGTTTTTT. The rearrangement links TRBV6-5 to TRBJ2-2, with 8 bases matching TRBD1. The CDR3 runs to 16 residues. Germline loops: CDR1 MNHEY, CDR2 SVGAGI. The V gene end was trimmed by 1 base and the J gene end by 6 bases; junction bases not matched to a gene: 7.

The chain is built from TRBV4-1 and TRBJ2-1; no clear D. Looked up from germline, CDR1 is MGHRA and CDR2 is YSYEKL. CDR3 length: 14 amino acids. Deletions cut 3 bases from V and 6 bases from J, with 12 bases between. This chain's CDR3 is CASSQQPPSNEQFF. The CDR3 DNA follows: TGCGCCAGCAGCCAGCAACCTCCTAGCAATGAGCAGTTCTTC.

J is TRBJ2-5 and V is TRBV11-1, with 9 bases fitting TRBD2. V shed 4 bases, J shed 5 bases, and the junction held 2 bases outside the gene matches. The CDR3 runs to 13 residues. Germline lookup yields CDR1 SGHAT and CDR2 FQDESV (reference sequence). CDR3 amino acids: CASSSGLAETQYF. The CDR3 coding sequence is TGTGCCAGCAGCTCTGGACTAGCGGAGACCCAGTACTTC.

This chain links TRBV18 with TRBJ1-5; perhaps TRBD1 as D (5 bases). V was clipped by 1 base and J by 2 bases, with 9 bases between them. Germline loops: CDR1 KGHSH, CDR2 LQKENI. This CDR3 comprises 15 residues. The DNA for the CDR3 is TGTGCCAGCTCACCACAAGGACACCGCAATCAGCCCCAGCATTTT. Translated: CASSPQGHRNQPQHF.

This rearrangement joins TRBV6-6 to TRBJ1-5; 8 bases match TRBD1. CDR1 and CDR2 (germline): MNHNY, SVGAGI (reference sequence). The CDR3 is 16 residues long. V shed 7 bases and J 7 bases; nucleotides not matched to a gene: 15. CDR3 sequence (DNA): TGTGCCAGCACCAAACACAGGGGGTCGTCAGACCAGCCCCAGCATTTT. Translating it yields CASTKHRGSSDQPQHF.

This clone was seen only once. The chain combines TRBV7-2 with TRBJ1-3; D perhaps matches TRBD1 (5 bases). The CDR3 consists of 16 residues. CDR1 and CDR2 (germline): SGHTA, FQGNSA. Trimming took off 5 bases at V and 4 bases at J, with 18 bases between the two ends. The CDR3 here is CASSHISGTRGNTIYF. DNA of the CDR3: TGTGCCAGCAGCCACATTAGCGGGACTAGGGGAAACACCATATATTTT.

This clone was found once. V usage is TRBV2 and J usage is TRBJ2-2, with 10 bases fitting TRBD1. This CDR3 comprises 15 residues. J gave up 4 bases and V 5 bases, and 4 bases lay outside the gene matches. CDR1 and CDR2 (germline): SNHLY, FYNNEI. The CDR3 sequence is CASSPDRGSTGELFF. DNA of the CDR3: TGTGCCAGCAGTCCGGACAGGGGGAGCACCGGGGAGCTGTTTTTT.

The J gene is TRBJ2-3, the V gene TRBV2; no clear D gene. V shed 0 bases and J shed 5 bases, with 12 bases lying between them. The germline CDR1 and CDR2 sequences are SNHLY and FYNNEI. This CDR3 has 15 amino acids. DNA of the CDR3: TGTGCCAGCAGTGAAGCCCCCCGTAGTATAGATACGCAGTATTTT. Protein: CASSEAPRSIDTQYF.

V usage is TRBV7-9 and J usage is TRBJ1-4, with TRBD1 matching 8 bases. Germline loops: CDR1 SEHNR, CDR2 FQNEAQ (reference sequence). V was pared by 1 base and J by 7 bases, with 5 bases of the junction left unmatched. The CDR3 runs to 15 residues. The CDR3 bases are TGTGCCAGCAGCTTAGGGACAGGGAATGGTGAAAAACTGTTTTTT. Residues: CASSLGTGNGEKLFF.

The chain carries TRBV12-5 and TRBJ2-3, with 8 bases aligning to TRBD2. V was clipped by 7 bases and J by 2 bases; unmatched bases: 8. Germline V CDR1 and CDR2: LGHNT, FRNRAP. The CDR3 sequence is 15 residues long. Written as DNA, the CDR3 is TGTGCTAGTGCGGGGGGGCAGGGGTACACAGATACGCAGTATTTT. Amino acids: CASAGGQGYTDTQYF.

The chain is built from TRBV7-9 and TRBJ2-2; 11 bases fit TRBD2. The trim removed 5 bases at V and 5 bases at J, leaving 10 bases unmatched. Germline lookup yields CDR1 SEHNR and CDR2 FQNEAQ (reference sequence). The CDR3 contains 17 residues. The CDR3 coding sequence is TGTGCCAGCAGCGGGACTAGCGGACCCCCGGGGACCGGGGAGCTGTTTTTT. This codes for CASSGTSGPPGTGELFF. Combining the CDR3 with reference TRBV7-9 and TRBJ2-2 gives the whole variable domain DTGVSQNPRHKITKRGQNVTFRCDPISEHNRLYWYRQTLGQGPEFLTYFQNEAQLEKSRLLSDRFSAERPKGSFSTLEIQRTEQGDSAMYLCASSGTSGPPGTGELFFGEGSRLTVL.

The V call is TRBV7-9, the J call TRBJ1-1; a possible D gene is TRBD1 (5 bases). The V gene lost 5 bases and the J gene lost 0 bases, with 13 bases spanning the gap. This CDR3 is built from 15 residues. Germline values: CDR1 SEHNR, CDR2 FQNEAQ (reference sequence). CDR3: CASSPSSGLNTEAFF. Written as DNA, the CDR3 is TGTGCCAGCAGCCCCTCATCAGGGTTGAACACTGAAGCTTTCTTT.

The CDR3 protein is CASSLGAGTSSYEQYF. The CDR3 DNA is TGTGCCAGCAGCTTAGGGGCAGGAACCAGCTCCTACGAGCAGTACTTC. V is TRBV27 and J is TRBJ2-7; perhaps TRBD1 as D (5 bases). The CDR3 is 16 amino acids. The V end was cut by 6 bases, the J end by 0 bases, with 18 bases between. CDR1 and CDR2 (germline): MNHEY, SMNVEV (reference sequence).

The CDR3 DNA sequence: TGTGCCAGCTCACCAAATACAGGGGATCAGCCCCAGCATTTT. Translated: CASSPNTGDQPQHF. This chain uses TRBV18 with TRBJ1-5; 7 positions match TRBD1. Germline V gene lookup returns CDR1 KGHSH and CDR2 LQKENI. The trim removed 2 bases at V and 5 bases at J, leaving 3 bases unmatched. This CDR3 spans 14 amino acids.